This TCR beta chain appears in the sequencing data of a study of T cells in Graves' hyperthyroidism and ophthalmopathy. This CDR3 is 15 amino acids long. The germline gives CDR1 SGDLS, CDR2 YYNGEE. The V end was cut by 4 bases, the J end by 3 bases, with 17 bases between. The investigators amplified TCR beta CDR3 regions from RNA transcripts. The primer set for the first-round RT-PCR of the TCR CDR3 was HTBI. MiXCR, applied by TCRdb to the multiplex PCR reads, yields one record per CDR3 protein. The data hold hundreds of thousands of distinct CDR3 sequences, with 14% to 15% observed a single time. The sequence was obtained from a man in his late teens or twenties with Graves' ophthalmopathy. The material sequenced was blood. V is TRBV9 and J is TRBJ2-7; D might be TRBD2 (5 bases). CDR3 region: CASSPRDSPSYEQYF. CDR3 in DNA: TGTGCCAGCAGCCCCCGGGATTCTCCCAGCTACGAGCAGTACTTC.